This T cell receptor beta chain is drawn from a study of blood T cells in healthy people across ages. Findings of the study overall: Roughly linear age-related decline in beta diversity appeared, significant by age around 38. Relative to aged donors, long-lived donors carried more naive CD4+ cells and displayed higher diversity.

The CDR3 runs 13 residues. Between the trimmed V and J ends, which lost 2 bases and 9 bases, there was a span of 12 bases. CDR1 and CDR2 (germline): SGHNT, YYREEE (reference sequence). It was with a sample-barcoded 5' primer and a J-beta primer mix that a second PCR of roughly 6 to 11 cycles was run. TCRdb reprocessed the 5' RACE reads with MiXCR, giving one entry per CDR3 protein. The sample gives about 570,000 distinct CDR3 sequences, roughly a quarter of which show up once; 3% to 4% is in the top ten. Comment on this clonotype: Its antigen remains unknown.

Around 10 milliliters of peripheral blood were drawn from each donor. This sample was also put to use in a study of T cells of mothers and their children.

The receptor was derived from a boy aged 2 to 10 in good health. The sequencing input was blood. The chain has TRBV5-4 and TRBJ2-1; TRBD2 might be the D (6 bases). Written as DNA, the CDR3 is TGTGCCAGCAGCTTTGACGGGAGTTTTGAGCAGTTCTTC. Protein product: CASSFDGSFEQFF. Complete variable domain (other parts from reference TRBV5-4 and TRBJ2-1): ETGVTQSPTHLIKTRGQQVTLRCSSQSGHNTVSWYQQALGQGPQFIFQYYREEENGRGNFPPRFSGLQFPNYSSELNVNALELDDSALYLCASSFDGSFEQFFGPGTRLTVL.